The sequence of this T cell receptor (beta chain) was determined in a study of blood T cell repertoires in COVID-19. V lost 1 base to trimming and J lost 2 bases, with 9 bases between them. The CDR3 is 14 amino acids. The V gene's germline CDR1 is KGHSH and CDR2 LQKENI. Authors' processing steps: It was from reference gene primer amplification that nucleated cell counts were estimated. The protocol was immunoSEQ multiplex PCR, while the TCRdb copy is restricted to in-frame clones and leaves out a portion. D and trimming come from the DNA, and the V and J calls and clone size come from that table. The repertoire holds over 200,000 clones, with 87% as singletons. Clinical history as reported by participants underpinned cohort assignment. Symptom resolution, clearance, or two negative PCRs marked the recovered donors of Cohort 3.

This chain uses TRBV18 with TRBJ2-7, with unresolved D. The TCR comes from a man aged 25-45 years who had recovered from COVID-19. Source material: PBMCs or T cells enriched from blood (not recorded which). The CDR3 reads CASSPRPDTYEQYF. The DNA of the CDR3 is TGTGCCAGCTCACCACGTCCAGATACCTACGAGCAGTACTTC.